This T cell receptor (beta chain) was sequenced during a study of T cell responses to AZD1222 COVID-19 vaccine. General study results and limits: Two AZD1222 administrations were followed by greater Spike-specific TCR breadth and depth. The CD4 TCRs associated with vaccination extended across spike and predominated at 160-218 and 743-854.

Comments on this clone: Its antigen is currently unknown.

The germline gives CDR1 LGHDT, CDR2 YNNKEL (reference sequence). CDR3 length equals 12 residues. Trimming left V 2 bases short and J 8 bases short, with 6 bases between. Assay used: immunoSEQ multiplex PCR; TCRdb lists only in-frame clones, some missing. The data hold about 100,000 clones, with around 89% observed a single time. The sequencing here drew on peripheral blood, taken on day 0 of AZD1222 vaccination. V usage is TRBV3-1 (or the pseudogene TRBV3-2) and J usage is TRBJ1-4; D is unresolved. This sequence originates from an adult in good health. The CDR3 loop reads CASSQPGEKLFF. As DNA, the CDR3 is TGTGCCAGCAGCCAACCGGGGGAAAAACTGTTTTTT.